The 15 T cell receptor beta chains presented below share a single source sample, sequenced in a study of T cell repertoires in cytomegalovirus infection. TCRdb called the reads again in MiXCR, with one record for every CDR3 protein. The sample lists hundreds of thousands of distinct CDR3 sequences, around 24% occurring once. The source material was CD8+ T cells from PBMCs. Receptors were obtained from a human donor in good health (CMV status not recorded). Some clones in this sample may be carry-over from other donors' samples.

CDR3 protein: CSAVKGGAYNEQFF. For the CDR3, the DNA is TGCAGTGCTGTTAAAGGCGGTGCCTACAATGAGCAGTTCTTC. The chain couples TRBV20-1 to TRBJ2-1, with D uncertain. The V and J ends lost 5 bases and 2 bases respectively, with 13 bases between them. The CDR3 runs 14 residues. Germline V lookup: CDR1 DFQATT, CDR2 SNEGSKA (reference sequence).

The chain links TRBV6-4 to TRBJ2-5, with 11 nucleotides matching TRBD2. CDR3 size: 16 residues. Germline trimming cut 4 bases from V and 3 bases from J; bases unmatched to any gene: 7. CDR1 and CDR2 (germline): MRHNA, SNTAGT. The CDR3 sequence: CASSVGGLAEEETQYF. The CDR3 DNA follows: TGTGCCAGCAGTGTTGGGGGACTAGCGGAGGAAGAGACCCAGTACTTC.

This clonotype came up a few times. The chain carries TRBV29-1 and TRBJ2-2; 10 bases map to TRBD1. In germline, CDR1 is SQVTM, CDR2 ANQGSEA. V dropped 2 bases and J dropped 2; count of bases not matched to a gene: 5. The CDR3 is 16 residues long. CDR3 bases: TGCAGCGTTGAATTTGACAGGGGGCCAAACACCGGGGAGCTGTTTTTT. Translating it yields CSVEFDRGPNTGELFF.

Ten or more counts support this clonotype. CDR3 amino acids: CASSQVTVPQPYNEQFF. CDR3 sequence (DNA): TGCGCCAGCAGCCAAGTGACCGTCCCCCAGCCCTACAATGAGCAGTTCTTC. This sequence joins TRBV4-3 and TRBJ2-1, with D unclear. The ends were cut back, 1 base at V and 2 bases at J, with 15 bases in the middle. CDR1 is LGHNA and CDR2 is YSLEER in the germline V gene. The CDR3 totals 17 residues.

This clonotype was counted many times. The chain links TRBV7-2 to TRBJ2-3; TRBD2 might be the D (5 bases). V was cut by 7 bases and J by 2 bases, with 13 bases left in between. This CDR3 region has 14 residues. Germline CDR1 reads SGHTA; CDR2 reads FQGNSA. The CDR3, as DNA: TGTGCCAGCACCACGGGGATGGACACAGATACGCAGTATTTT. This translates into CASTTGMDTDTQYF.

In regard to this clonotype: No DNA is shown, since the ends of the CDR3 on it are uncertain; the CDR3 is the one TCRdb lists. The CDR3 region is CSVFGQGAGYF. This chain connects TRBV29-1 to TRBJ2-3; TRBD1, as called in the table, went unchecked against the DNA. The germline gives CDR1 SQVTM, CDR2 ANQGSEA. Both ends counted, the CDR3 spans 11 residues.

J is TRBJ1-4 and V is TRBV7-9; the D is unclear. With 8 bases removed from V and 1 base from J, the gap between germline ends came to 23 bases. Germline V CDR1 and CDR2: SEHNR, FQNEAQ (reference sequence). The length of the CDR3 is 18 residues. This CDR3 is CASVGGSPLVRTNEKLFF. DNA for the CDR3: TGTGCCAGCGTGGGCGGGAGCCCGCTTGTGAGAACTAATGAAAAACTGTTTTTT.

This clonotype turned up a few times. This chain connects TRBV5-4 to TRBJ2-1; D remains ambiguous. Trimming left V 0 bases short and J 9 bases short, with 10 bases between. This CDR3 has 13 amino acids. Germline V gene data show CDR1 as SGHNT and CDR2 as YYREEE (reference sequence). CDR3 protein: CASSLDGPVEQFF. CDR3 bases: TGTGCCAGCAGCTTGGACGGTCCGGTTGAGCAGTTCTTC.

The chain has TRBV2 and TRBJ2-1; TRBD1 matches at 8 bases. CDR3 length: 13 amino acids. Germline CDR1 and CDR2: SNHLY and FYNNEI. J lost 6 bases, V lost 4 bases, and 2 bases had no gene match. The CDR3 is CASSGTGPNEQFF. Written as DNA, the CDR3 is TGTGCCAGCAGTGGGACAGGGCCCAATGAGCAGTTCTTC.

There are many counts of this clonotype. The chain employs TRBV7-9 and TRBJ2-1; no reliable D call. CDR1 SEHNR and CDR2 FQNEAQ come from the germline V gene (reference sequence). Trimming removed 5 bases at V and 6 bases at J, with 8 bases between. This CDR3 region has 12 residues. CDR3 sequence reads: CASSLGFNEQFF. CDR3 nucleotides: TGTGCCAGCAGCCTTGGGTTCAATGAGCAGTTCTTC.

Remarks on this clonotype: A much larger clone differs by one base, so this may be a read error. The chain combines TRBV28 with TRBJ1-2; no clear D gene. The V gene's germline CDR1 is MDHEN and CDR2 SYDVKM. This CDR3 contains 12 residues. CDR3 loop: CASSLQDYDYTF. In nucleotides, the CDR3 is TGTGCCAGCAGTTTACAGGACTATGACTACACCTTC.

The CDR3 nucleotides are TGTGCCAGCAGTGATTCCAGCGGGGACTACAATGAGCAGTTCTTC. This translates into CASSDSSGDYNEQFF. The chain uses TRBV6-2 or TRBV6-3 and TRBJ2-1; 7 bases map to TRBD2. The CDR3 length is 15 residues. The V and J ends lost 5 bases and 3 bases, in that order; junction bases with no gene match: 7. From germline, CDR1 is MNHEY and CDR2 SVGEGT.

The chain carries TRBV20-1 and TRBJ1-2; D is possibly TRBD1 (6 bases). Trimming pared 0 bases from V and 2 bases from J, leaving 13 bases between. The CDR3 totals 15 residues. CDR1 and CDR2 from the germline V gene are DFQATT and SNEGSKA (reference sequence). The CDR3 coding sequence is TGCAGTGCTAGAGATTTTACAGGGTCCAACTATGGCTACACCTTC. The encoded protein is CSARDFTGSNYGYTF.

The sample holds one count of this clonotype. The chain combines TRBV4-1 with TRBJ2-2, with 8 nucleotides matching TRBD1. CDR1 MGHRA and CDR2 YSYEKL come from the germline V gene. V was pared by 0 bases and J by 6 bases, with 12 bases of the junction left unmatched. This CDR3 is 18 amino acids long. In DNA, the CDR3 is TGCGCCAGCAGCCAAGATAGGGGGACAGGCGTGGTGGCCGGGGAGCTGTTTTTT. The encoded protein is CASSQDRGTGVVAGELFF.

This chain uses TRBV29-1 with TRBJ1-2; 8 bases map to TRBD1. This CDR3 region has 15 residues. The ends lost 3 bases at V and 4 bases at J; junction bases unmatched: 10. From germline, CDR1 is SQVTM and CDR2 ANQGSEA. The CDR3 bases are TGCAGCGTTGACCCCGGGACAGGACTTTCCTATGGCTACACCTTC. It encodes CSVDPGTGLSYGYTF.